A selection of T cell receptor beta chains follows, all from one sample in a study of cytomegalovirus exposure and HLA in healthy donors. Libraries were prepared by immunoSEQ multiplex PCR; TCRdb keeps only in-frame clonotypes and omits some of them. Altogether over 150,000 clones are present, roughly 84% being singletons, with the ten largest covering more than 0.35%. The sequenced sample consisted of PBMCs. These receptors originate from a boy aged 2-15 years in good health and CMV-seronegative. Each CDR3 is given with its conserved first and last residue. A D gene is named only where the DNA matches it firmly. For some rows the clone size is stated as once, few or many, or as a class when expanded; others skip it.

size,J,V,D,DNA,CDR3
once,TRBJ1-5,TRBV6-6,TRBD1,TGTGCCAGCAACGGAGGGGGCAGCAATCAGCCCCAGCATTTT,CASNGGGSNQPQHF
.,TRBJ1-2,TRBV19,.,TGTGCCAGTAGACCTAAGCCCCCGGGGGGAGGGGGCTACACCTTC,CASRPKPPGGGGYTF
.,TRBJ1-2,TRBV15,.,TGTGCCACCAGCAGAGACAGGGGCGGCTATGGCTACACCTTC,CATSRDRGGYGYTF
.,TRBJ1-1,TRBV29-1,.,TGCAGCGTTGTTTGGGGGCGCACTGAAGCTTTCTTT,CSVVWGRTEAFF
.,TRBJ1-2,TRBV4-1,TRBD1,TGCGCCAGCAGCCAAGGAGGGGGCGGCTATGGCTACACCTTC,CASSQGGGGYGYTF
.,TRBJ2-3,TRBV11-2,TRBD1,TGTGCCAGCAGCTCGGGACAGGGGGCCACAGATACGCAGTATTTT,CASSSGQGATDTQYF
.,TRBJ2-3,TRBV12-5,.,TGTGCTAGTGGTTCCTCCCCTGGCAGAACGGATACGCAGTATTTT,CASGSSPGRTDTQYF
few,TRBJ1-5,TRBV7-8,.,TGTGCCAGCAGCTTTTTCGACGGGAGAGAGCCCCAGCATTTT,CASSFFDGREPQHF
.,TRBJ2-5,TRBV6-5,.,TGTGCCAGCAGTTACTCGAGTACAGTCGGAGAGACCCAGTACTTC,CASSYSSTVGETQYF
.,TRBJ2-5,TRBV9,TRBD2,TGTGCCAGCAGCGTAGGTACTAGCGGCCGGGGGGAGACCCAGTACTTC,CASSVGTSGRGETQYF
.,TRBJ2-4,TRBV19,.,TGTGCCAGTAGTGCAGGGGTACGGAACATTCAGTACTTC,CASSAGVRNIQYF
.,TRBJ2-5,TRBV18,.,TGTGCCAGCTCACCACCCAGTGGTCAGCAAGAGACCCAGTACTTC,CASSPPSGQQETQYF
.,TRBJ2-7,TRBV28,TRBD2,TGTGCCAGCAGGACCACCGGGACTAGCGACTACGAGCAGTACTTC,CASRTTGTSDYEQYF
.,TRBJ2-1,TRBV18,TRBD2,TGTGCCAGCTCTCCATCGGGAGGACATACCTACAATGAGCAGTTCTTC,CASSPSGGHTYNEQFF
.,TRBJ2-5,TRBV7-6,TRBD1,TGTGCCAGCAGCTTAGCCCCAGGGGGATATTCAGAGACCCAGTACTTC,CASSLAPGGYSETQYF
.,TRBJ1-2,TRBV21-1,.,TGTGCCAGCAGCAAAGCCCCGACAGGGAGTGTCTATGGCTACACCTTC,CASSKAPTGSVYGYTF
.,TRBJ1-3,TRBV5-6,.,TGTGCCAGCAGTTCAATGGGAAACACCATATATTTT,CASSSMGNTIYF
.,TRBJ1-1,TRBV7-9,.,TGTGCCAGCAGCTTAGGGGCGACAGTTAACACTGAAGCTTTCTTT,CASSLGATVNTEAFF
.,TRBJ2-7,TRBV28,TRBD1,TGTGCCAGCAGTTTACTCCAGACAGGGCCCTACGAGCAGTACTTC,CASSLLQTGPYEQYF
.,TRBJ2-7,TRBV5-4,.,TGTGCCAGCAGCTCCTCTTCTTACTACGAGCAGTACTTC,CASSSSSYYEQYF
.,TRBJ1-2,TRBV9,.,TGTGCCAGCAGCGTAGGAGGGAACGGCTACACCTTC,CASSVGGNGYTF
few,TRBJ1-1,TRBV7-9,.,TGTGCCAGCAGCTATGACAAGAACACTGAAGCTTTCTTT,CASSYDKNTEAFF
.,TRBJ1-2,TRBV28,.,TGTGCCAGCAGTTTTGGGGGAGGCTATGGCTACACCTTC,CASSFGGGYGYTF
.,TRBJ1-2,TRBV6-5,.,TGTGCCAGCAGTTACATAGGAGGCCCCGTTCGTGGCTACACCTTC,CASSYIGGPVRGYTF
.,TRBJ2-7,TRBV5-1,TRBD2,TGCGCCAGCAGCTTGGTGGGCGGGAGAGTTTCAAGGTGGCAGTACTTC,CASSLVGGRVSRWQYF
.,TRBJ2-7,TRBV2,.,TGTGCCAGCAGTTCCGGGACATTCTCCTACGAGCAGTACTTC,CASSSGTFSYEQYF
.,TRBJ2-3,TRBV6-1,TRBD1,TGTGCCAGCACGGTGGCAGGGGGACCAGATACGCAGTATTTT,CASTVAGGPDTQYF
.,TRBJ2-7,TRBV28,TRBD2,TGTGCCAGCGCAAGAGTCCTAGCGGGAGGGCCGTACGAGCAGTACTTC,CASARVLAGGPYEQYF
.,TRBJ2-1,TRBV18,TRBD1,TGTGCCAGCTCATCAGAACAGGGGGAAAGGTACAATGAGCAGTTCTTC,CASSSEQGERYNEQFF
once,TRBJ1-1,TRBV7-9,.,TGTGCCAGCAGCTCTTCAGAGGGATGGGGCACTGAAGCTTTCTTT,CASSSSEGWGTEAFF
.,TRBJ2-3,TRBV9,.,TGTGCCAGCAGCGTAGACAGGGAAACGCAGTATTTT,CASSVDRETQYF
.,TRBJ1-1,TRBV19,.,TGTGCCAGTAGTATGGCGACAGGAGGTAACACTGAAGCTTTCTTT,CASSMATGGNTEAFF
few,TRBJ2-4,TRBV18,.,TGTGCCAGCTCACCTTCGACAGACGCCAAAAACATTCAGTACTTC,CASSPSTDAKNIQYF
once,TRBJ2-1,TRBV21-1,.,TGTGCCAGCAGCGGGCGGGTGACTAGCGGGGATTACAATGAGCAGTTCTTC,CASSGRVTSGDYNEQFF
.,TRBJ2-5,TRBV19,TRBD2,TGTGCCAGCGCCGGACTAGCCGAAGAGACCCAGTACTTC,CASAGLAEETQYF
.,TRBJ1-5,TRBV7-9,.,TGTGCCAGCAGCTTAGGAGGGACAAGTGATCAGCCCCAGCATTTT,CASSLGGTSDQPQHF
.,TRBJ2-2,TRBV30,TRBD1,TGTGCCTGGCACCGGGACAGGGGATTCCGCGGGGAGCTGTTTTTT,CAWHRDRGFRGELFF
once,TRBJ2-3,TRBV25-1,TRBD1,TGTGCCAGCAGTAGAAGGGGGCAGGGAGATACGCAGTATTTT,CASSRRGQGDTQYF
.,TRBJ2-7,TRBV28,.,TGTGCCAGCAGTTTAAGCCCTACCTACGAGCAGTACTTC,CASSLSPTYEQYF
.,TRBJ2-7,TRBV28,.,TGTGCCAGCAGTTCCTCTCCTCCCTCGACAGTCTACGAGCAGTACTTC,CASSSSPPSTVYEQYF
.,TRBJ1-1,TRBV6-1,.,TGTGCCAGCAGTGAAAAGGCGCAGAGAGGGACTGAAGCTTTCTTT,CASSEKAQRGTEAFF
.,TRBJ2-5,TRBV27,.,TGTGCCAGCAGTTTATCTAGGGAGGAGACCCAGTACTTC,CASSLSREETQYF
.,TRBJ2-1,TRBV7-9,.,TGTGCCAGCAGCTTAGATCGGTCCTACAATGAGCAGTTCTTC,CASSLDRSYNEQFF
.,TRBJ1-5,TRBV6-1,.,TGTGCCAGCAGTCAAGGGGGAGGCTATAGCAATCAGCCCCAGCATTTT,CASSQGGGYSNQPQHF
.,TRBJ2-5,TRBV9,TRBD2,TGTGCCAGCAGCGTAGGTATTAGCGGGATGGGCGGGACCCAGTACTTC,CASSVGISGMGGTQYF
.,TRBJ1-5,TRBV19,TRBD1,TGTGCCAGTAGTATGTACAGGGGGCATGAACAGCCCCAGCATTTT,CASSMYRGHEQPQHF
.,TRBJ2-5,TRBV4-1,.,TGCGCCAGCAGCCCCCTGAGCGGTAGGGAGACCCAGTACTTC,CASSPLSGRETQYF
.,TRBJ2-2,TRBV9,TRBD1,TGTGCCAGCAGCTCCCGGACAGGGGGCAACACCGGGGAGCTGTTTTTT,CASSSRTGGNTGELFF
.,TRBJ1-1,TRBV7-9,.,TGTGCCAGCAGCCCGGGACGGAGGGAGAACACTGAAGCTTTCTTT,CASSPGRRENTEAFF
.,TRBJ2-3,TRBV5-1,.,TGCGCCAGCAGCTTCGGTGCCACAGATACGCAGTATTTT,CASSFGATDTQYF
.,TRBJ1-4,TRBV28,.,TGTGCCAGCACCCTTGGGGGCCGAATAGGCGAAAAACTGTTTTTT,CASTLGGRIGEKLFF
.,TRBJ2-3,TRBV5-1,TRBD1,TGCGCCAGCAGCTCCAGACAGGGGAGGACAGATACGCAGTATTTT,CASSSRQGRTDTQYF
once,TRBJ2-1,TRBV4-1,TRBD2,TGCGCCAGCAGCCAAGTTCTGACTAGCGTTAACAATGAGCAGTTCTTC,CASSQVLTSVNNEQFF
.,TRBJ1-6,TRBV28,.,TGTGCCAGCAGTTTACTGAGCTCCTATAATTCACCCCTCCACTTT,CASSLLSSYNSPLHF
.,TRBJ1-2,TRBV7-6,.,TGTGCCAGCAGTTTAGCTGGGGCGTATGGCTACACCTTC,CASSLAGAYGYTF